The 10 T cell receptor beta chains presented below share a single source sample, sequenced in a study of blood T cell repertoires in COVID-19 (dated by TCRdb to the early 2020s). The library relied on the immunoSEQ multiplex PCR assay. Entries here come from immuneACCESS through TCRdb and include only in-frame sequences with V and J called. Some clones fail to appear in such tables; in the studies checked, an unresolved V gene covers under half of the shortfall, and the cause of the remainder is unknown. This sample lists more than 300,000 clones; over 75% were detected once. In total, the top ten clones hold about 1.9% of the sample. What was sequenced was PBMCs or T cells enriched from blood (not recorded which). These receptors came from a man in his forties in a cohort exposed to, infected with or recovered from COVID-19 (not recorded which).

The genes are TRBV10-1 and TRBJ1-1; possibly TRBD1 for D (5 bases). Trimming shortened V by 6 bases and J by 0 bases, and 8 bases separated the two germline ends. This CDR3 is 13 amino acids long. In germline, CDR1 is WNHNN, CDR2 SYGVQD (reference sequence). CDR3 sequence: CASRTDMNTEAFF. The CDR3 DNA reads TGCGCCAGCAGGACAGATATGAACACTGAAGCTTTCTTT.

V usage is TRBV28 and J usage is TRBJ1-1, with D possibly TRBD1 on 5 matching bases. Trimming cost V 5 bases and J 7 bases, with 23 bases left between them. The CDR3 is 16 residues long. Per the germline V gene, CDR1 is MDHEN and CDR2 is SYDVKM. The chain's CDR3 is CASSSIEPTVGGEAFF. The DNA of the CDR3 is TGTGCCAGCAGTAGCATCGAGCCAACGGTCGGGGGTGAAGCTTTCTTT.

CDR3 sequence reads: CASSTPDRTVSYNEQFF. The DNA for the CDR3 is TGTGCCAGCAGCACACCGGACAGGACAGTCTCCTACAATGAGCAGTTCTTC. The rearrangement uses TRBV9 and TRBJ2-1; 7 nucleotides agree with TRBD1. CDR1 is SGDLS, CDR2 YYNGEE, per germline. The CDR3 spans 17 residues. The V gene end was trimmed by 4 bases and the J gene end by 0 bases; junction bases not matched to a gene: 10.

V usage is TRBV27 and J usage is TRBJ2-5; TRBD1 agrees at 7 bases. V gave up 2 bases and J gave up 3 bases; unmatched junction bases: 3. The CDR3 consists of 14 residues. Germline CDR1 is MNHEY and CDR2 is SMNVEV (reference sequence). The CDR3 DNA follows: TGTGCCAGCAGTTTACGGGACAGAAAAGAGACCCAGTACTTC. Translation gives CASSLRDRKETQYF.

The rearrangement uses TRBV19 and TRBJ2-1; weak D call: TRBD2 (6 bases). V was cut by 1 base and J by 9 bases, with 10 bases left in between. Germline-derived CDR1 and CDR2 are LNHDA and SQIVND (reference sequence). This CDR3 spans 13 amino acids. The chain's CDR3 is CASSIVSGSEQFF. In DNA, the CDR3 is TGTGCCAGTAGTATAGTTAGCGGTAGTGAGCAGTTCTTC.

CDR3 in amino acids: CASNGLGSNSYNEQFF. CDR3 DNA: TGTGCCAGTAACGGTCTTGGTTCTAACTCCTACAATGAGCAGTTCTTC. The chain employs TRBV27 and TRBJ2-1; D ambiguous. The CDR3 is 16 amino acids. Trimming removed 9 bases at V and 0 bases at J, with 18 bases between. Germline V gene lookup returns CDR1 MNHEY and CDR2 SMNVEV (reference sequence).

This clone turned up a few times. The J gene is TRBJ2-1, the V gene TRBV19; tentatively, D is TRBD2 (6 bases). Deletions cut 4 bases from V and 6 bases from J, with 16 bases between. The CDR3 is made up of 15 amino acids. Germline loops: CDR1 LNHDA, CDR2 SQIVND (reference sequence). CDR3 in amino acids: CASSTGTPTFNEQFF. CDR3 sequence (DNA): TGTGCCAGTAGTACCGGGACTCCAACATTCAATGAGCAGTTCTTC.

V usage is TRBV5-1 and J usage is TRBJ2-2; D not resolved. Germline loops: CDR1 SGHRS, CDR2 YFSETQ. V was trimmed by 0 bases and J by 4 bases, leaving 7 bases between them. CDR3 size: 14 residues. The CDR3 DNA follows: TGCGCCAGCAGCTTGGCCCGGGTCACCGGGGAGCTGTTTTTT. Translation: CASSLARVTGELFF.

This clone was observed once. This rearrangement joins TRBV21-1 to TRBJ2-5; the DNA was not used to check the table's D call, TRBD1. TRBV21-1 is noted as a pseudogene. The CDR3 consists of 14 residues. CDR3 nucleotide sequence: TGTGCCAGCAGCAACCCGACAGGGCAAGAGACCCAGTACTTC. Encoded protein: CASSNPTGQETQYF.

Notes on this clone: Other DNA sequences in the sample encode the same CDR3. CDR3 DNA: TGTGCCAGCTCGAGGGGGCGAAATGAAAAACTGTTTTTT. Translating it yields CASSRGRNEKLFF. The chain uses TRBV18 and TRBJ1-4; TRBD1 aligns across 7 bases. V lost 6 bases to trimming and J lost 5 bases; unmatched junction nucleotides: 3. Per germline, CDR1 KGHSH and CDR2 LQKENI. CDR3 length: 13 amino acids.